This passage covers 28 T cell receptor beta chains from one sample sequenced in a study of tumor-infiltrating lymphocytes in oesophageal squamous cell carcinoma. TCRdb reprocessed the PCR reads with MiXCR, giving one entry per CDR3 protein. The table lists tens of thousands of distinct CDR3 sequences, roughly 40% of them singletons. Sequencing used esophageal tumor tissue. The receptors were gathered from a male donor with esophageal squamous cell carcinoma.

The chain is built from TRBV11-2 and TRBJ2-5, with 7 bases identical to TRBD1. V gave up 5 bases and J gave up 3 bases; unmatched junction bases: 3. The length of the CDR3 is 13 residues. CDR1 and CDR2 (germline): SGHAT, FQNNGV. The CDR3 spells CASSPDREETQYF. The CDR3 DNA reads as TGTGCCAGCAGCCCTGACAGGGAAGAGACCCAGTACTTC.

The CDR3 coding sequence is TGTGCCAGCAGCCTCGGACAGGTAGATACGCAGTATTTT. Translated, it gives CASSLGQVDTQYF. This chain links TRBV7-3 with TRBJ2-3; 7 bases map to TRBD1. The germline gives CDR1 SGHTA, CDR2 FQGTGA. This CDR3 has 13 amino acids. Unmatched junction bases numbered 4, after V lost 5 bases and J lost 5 bases.

This chain connects TRBV10-3 to TRBJ2-5; 7 bases line up with TRBD2. Germline V gene data show CDR1 as ENHRY and CDR2 as SYGVKD. The CDR3 is made up of 15 amino acids. V shed 3 bases and J 2 bases; nucleotides not matched to a gene: 6. DNA of the CDR3: TGTGCCATCAGTGAATCCCCCGGGAGGCAAGAGACCCAGTACTTC. This sequence encodes CAISESPGRQETQYF.

In its sample, this clonotype was seen many times. Given a much more abundant clone one base away, this may be a read error. The chain is built from TRBV7-9 and TRBJ2-7, with D tentatively TRBD2 (7 bases). Germline loops: CDR1 SEHNR, CDR2 FQNEAQ (reference sequence). Trimming cost V 7 bases and J 7 bases, with 23 bases left between them. CDR3 size: 15 residues. CDR3 DNA sequence: TGTGCCAGCATCCTGAAGGGGGGGTCCTACAATGAGCAGTACTTC. Amino acid sequence: CASILKGGSYNEQYF.

This clonotype was recorded at least ten times. The chain uses TRBV6-6 and TRBJ2-7; tentative D call: TRBD2 (5 bases). The germline V gene encodes CDR1 MNHNY and CDR2 SVGAGI (reference sequence). This CDR3 spans 14 amino acids. V lost 0 bases to trimming and J lost 3 bases, with 9 bases between them. The CDR3 DNA is TGTGCCAGCAGTTACTCGAGGGTCGGCTACGAGCAGTACTTC. Protein product: CASSYSRVGYEQYF.

Remarks on this clonotype: Lacking the conserved final phenylalanine or tryptophan, this CDR3 likely reflects a read error. The DNA is left out, because the CDR3 cannot be placed on it with certainty; the CDR3 is given as TCRdb lists it. The chain combines TRBV6-6 with TRBJ2-1; the D call in the table, TRBD1, was not verified against the DNA. Germline V gene data show CDR1 as MNHNY and CDR2 as SVGAGI (reference sequence). The CDR3 region is 15 residues in length, termini included. This chain's CDR3 is CASSLTGILGYTFGS.

Note on this clonotype: Since the CDR3 does not end with the conserved phenylalanine or tryptophan, this likely comes from a read error. No DNA is shown, since the ends of the CDR3 on it are uncertain; the CDR3 is the one TCRdb lists. CDR3 protein: CASSSRRTSDSSYEQYFGS. The V gene is TRBV12-3 or TRBV12-4, the J gene TRBJ2-7; the D call TRBD2 from the table was never checked on the DNA. The CDR3 has 19 residues if both end residues are counted.

There are many counts of this clonotype. The chain is built from TRBV7-8 and TRBJ1-4; 9 nucleotides match TRBD1. Per germline, CDR1 SGHVS and CDR2 FQNEAQ. The CDR3 is 13 residues long. Unmatched junction bases numbered 3, after V lost 2 bases and J lost 11 bases. This chain's CDR3 is CASSLLTGGKLFF. In DNA form, the CDR3 reads TGTGCCAGCAGCTTACTGACAGGGGGGAAACTGTTTTTT.

By share, this clonotype ranks as medium-sized. V is TRBV7-6 and J is TRBJ2-7, with 9 bases matching TRBD1. Trimming removed 5 bases from V and 6 bases from J; junction bases left unmatched: 5. The CDR3 length is 13 residues. Germline V gene lookup returns CDR1 SGHVS and CDR2 FNYEAQ. CDR3 DNA sequence: TGTGCCAGCAGCCAAGGACAGGGGCGCGAGCAGTACTTC. It specifies CASSQGQGREQYF.

The rearrangement uses TRBV10-3 and TRBJ1-4; TRBD1 agrees at 8 bases. Trimming at V came to 0 bases and at J to 2 bases, leaving 5 bases not matched to a gene. The CDR3 length is 17 residues. Germline lookup yields CDR1 ENHRY and CDR2 SYGVKD. The CDR3 loop reads CAISESTRGLTNEKLFF. The CDR3 DNA reads as TGTGCCATCAGTGAGTCGACCAGGGGGCTTACTAATGAAAAACTGTTTTTT.

By frequency in the sample, this clonotype is medium-sized. CDR3 region: CASSLNPRGSSYNEQFF. For the CDR3, the DNA is TGTGCCAGCAGCTTAAACCCCCGGGGGAGCTCCTACAATGAGCAGTTCTTC. This chain links TRBV7-3 with TRBJ2-1, with TRBD2 as a possible D gene (6 bases). The CDR3 has 17 residues. Germline V gives CDR1 SGHTA, CDR2 FQGTGA. V lost 1 base and J 0 bases, leaving 13 bases between the germline ends.

The chain has TRBV7-2 and TRBJ2-5; possible D gene TRBD1, 5 bases. Judging by the DNA end, TRBJ2-7 fits better; the J call may be wrong. The CDR3 is 15 amino acids. The V gene's germline CDR1 is SGHTA and CDR2 FQGNSA. CDR3 in amino acids: CASSSFRTSAYEQYF. CDR3 DNA: TGTGCCAGCAGCTCTTTCAGGACATCAGCCTACGAGCAGTACTTC.

There are many counts of this clonotype. Just one base apart from a much larger clone, this may be a read error. The gene calls are TRBV12-3 or TRBV12-4 and TRBJ2-7; TRBD1 aligns across 7 bases. Unmatched junction bases numbered 16, after V lost 10 bases and J lost 7 bases. This CDR3 comprises 14 residues. CDR3 sequence: CAITLEGAYNEQYF. Here the CDR3 DNA reads TGTGCCATCACCTTAGAGGGGGCTTACAATGAGCAGTACTTC.

The chain couples TRBV18 to TRBJ2-2; TRBD2 is a possible D gene (6 bases). Germline V lookup: CDR1 KGHSH, CDR2 LQKENI. The CDR3 has 16 residues. The V and J ends lost 3 bases and 0 bases respectively, with 11 bases between them. Here the CDR3 DNA reads TGTGCCAGCTCACCGATCCCGGGAGCGAACACCGGGGAGCTGTTTTTT. Translated, it gives CASSPIPGANTGELFF.

V and J are TRBV11-2 and TRBJ2-1; 12 bases line up with TRBD2. CDR3 size: 15 residues. The V segment lost 1 base and the J segment 8 bases; nucleotides outside the gene matches: 3. Per germline, CDR1 SGHAT and CDR2 FQNNGV. CDR3: CASSLASGREHEQFF. The CDR3 region has the DNA TGTGCCAGCAGCTTAGCTAGCGGGAGGGAGCATGAGCAGTTCTTC.

Turning to this clonotype: This likely comes from a read error, as the CDR3 has no conserved phenylalanine or tryptophan at its end. The DNA is omitted, as the CDR3 cannot be located on it reliably, and the CDR3 follows TCRdb's listing. V gene TRBV7-2 combines with J gene TRBJ2-7; TRBD2, the table's D call, lacks a check against the DNA. The CDR3 is 9 amino acids in total, end residues counted. Germline V gene lookup returns CDR1 SGHTA and CDR2 FQGNSA. The CDR3 sequence is CASSLAGLS.

V usage is TRBV5-1 and J usage is TRBJ1-4, with a weak D call TRBD1 (5 bases). Trimming removed 1 base at V and 0 bases at J, with 7 bases between. The CDR3 contains 15 residues. Germline CDR1 SGHRS, CDR2 YFSETQ. CDR3 DNA: TGCGCCAGCAGCTTGACGGGGGCAACTAATGAAAAACTGTTTTTT. Amino acids: CASSLTGATNEKLFF.

The V gene is TRBV12-3 or TRBV12-4, the J gene TRBJ2-1; weak D call: TRBD1 (6 bases). The J call may be wrong; the DNA end is better matched by TRBJ1-2. The CDR3 has 13 amino acids. The CDR3 loop is CASSLGDTVGYTF. DNA for the CDR3: TGTGCCAGCAGTTTAGGGGACACCGTGGGCTACACCTTC.

The chain carries TRBV7-2 and TRBJ2-5, with 9 bases lining up with TRBD2. The V and J ends lost 1 base and 5 bases, in that order; junction bases with no gene match: 8. The CDR3 covers 16 residues. Germline V gives CDR1 SGHTA, CDR2 FQGNSA. In DNA form, the CDR3 reads TGTGCCAGCAGCTTAGGGGTGGTGCGGGGGGGGGAGACCCAGTACTTC. Translation: CASSLGVVRGGETQYF.

The chain carries TRBV18 and TRBJ2-5; D tentatively reads TRBD1 or TRBD2 (6 bases each). V was trimmed by 4 bases and J by 1 base, leaving 13 bases between them. Germline V gene data show CDR1 as KGHSH and CDR2 as LQKENI. This CDR3 region has 15 residues. CDR3 in amino acids: CASSLAGGLQETQYF. Written as DNA, the CDR3 is TGTGCCAGCTCACTAGCCGGGGGCCTCCAAGAGACCCAGTACTTC.

This rearrangement joins TRBV19 to TRBJ2-7, with a tentative D call TRBD1 (5 bases). With the DNA end fitting TRBJ2-1 better, the J assignment may be wrong. The germline V gene encodes CDR1 LNHDA and CDR2 SQIVND (reference sequence). This CDR3 region has 11 residues. The CDR3 nucleotides read TGTGCCAGTAGTATGGGGCTAGAGCAGTTCTTC. As protein: CASSMGLEQFF.

The chain is built from TRBV5-1 and TRBJ2-1; D not resolved. Matching the DNA end better, TRBJ2-7 makes the J call doubtful. Germline V gene data show CDR1 as SGHRS and CDR2 as YFSETQ. This CDR3 is 13 amino acids long. CDR3 amino acids: CASSLSPSYEQYF. CDR3 nucleotides: TGCGCCAGCAGCTTGTCCCCCTCCTACGAGCAGTACTTC.

This clonotype was counted between two and nine times. The V and J genes are TRBV9 and TRBJ2-1; 11 bases are shared with TRBD2. CDR3 length equals 17 residues. The ends lost 0 bases at V and 3 bases at J; junction bases unmatched: 5. CDR1 and CDR2 from the germline V gene are SGDLS and YYNGEE. In DNA form, the CDR3 reads TGTGCCAGCAGCGTAGGGCCTAGCGGGAGGAACTACAATGAGCAGTTCTTC. Protein: CASSVGPSGRNYNEQFF.

The CDR3 DNA is TGTGCCATCAGTGGAATGGAACAAGAGACCCAGTACTTC. As protein: CAISGMEQETQYF. The chain couples TRBV10-3 to TRBJ2-7; D is undetermined. Matching the DNA end better, TRBJ2-5 makes the J call doubtful. Germline V gene data show CDR1 as ENHRY and CDR2 as SYGVKD. The CDR3 length is 13 residues.

The chain is built from TRBV7-9 and TRBJ2-5; weak D call: TRBD1 (6 bases). The end of the DNA aligns better with TRBJ2-3, so the J call may be wrong. CDR1 is SEHNR, CDR2 FQNEAQ, per germline (reference sequence). This CDR3 region has 15 residues. This CDR3 reads CASSSEGELTDTQYF. Here the CDR3 DNA reads TGTGCCAGCAGCTCCGAGGGGGAGTTAACAGATACGCAGTATTTT.

The V and J genes are TRBV7-6 and TRBJ2-5; D possibly matches TRBD1 or TRBD2 (5 bases each). Trimming removed 5 bases from V and 2 bases from J, with 18 bases in between. This CDR3 is built from 16 residues. Per the germline V gene, CDR1 is SGHVS and CDR2 is FNYEAQ. DNA of the CDR3: TGTGCCAGCAGCCCTCGGGACCTCCGGGCACAAGAGACCCAGTACTTC. Its translation: CASSPRDLRAQETQYF.

This rearrangement joins TRBV7-2 to TRBJ2-4, with a weak D call TRBD2 (5 bases). The J call may be mistaken, given a closer DNA end match to TRBJ2-5. The germline V gene has CDR1 SGHTA and CDR2 FQGNSA. This CDR3 region has 19 residues. The CDR3 sequence is CASSFPPRGRGNRQETQYF. CDR3 DNA: TGTGCCAGCAGCTTCCCCCCGCGTGGTAGAGGGAACCGTCAAGAGACCCAGTACTTC.

This clonotype came up a few times. J is TRBJ2-1 and V is TRBV7-2; a weak D match, TRBD2 (5 bases). V gave up 5 bases and J gave up 4 bases, with 15 bases separating them. The length of the CDR3 is 15 residues. Looked up from germline, CDR1 is SGHTA and CDR2 is FQGNSA. The CDR3 bases are TGTGCCAGCAGCACCCCAGGCGGGCGGTACAATGAGCAGTTCTTC. This translates into CASSTPGGRYNEQFF.